This T cell receptor (beta chain) is from a study of graft-versus-host responses after intestinal transplantation (dated by TCRdb to the early 2020s). Notes on the research overall: The transplants that recipients got were multivisceral, liver-intestinal, or isolated intestinal. After intestinal transplantation, graft-versus-host and host-versus-graft alloreactive T cell clones were followed in the graft, circulation and bone marrow using bulk TCR-beta CDR3 sequencing. Every recipient was given anti-thymocyte globulin induction, then maintenance tacrolimus and steroids for roughly three years. The cohort enrolled roughly 25 intestinal transplant recipients including one retransplant, and a few patients lacking pretransplant specimens were excluded. A peak of at least 4% donor T cells among recipient peripheral blood mononuclear cells was the definition used for donor T cell macrochimerism. To identify alloreactive clones, pre-transplant mixed lymphocyte reaction products were sequenced and then compared with unstimulated pre-transplant donor and recipient T cells. Instead of going to the commercial service, samples from a few later patients were sequenced in-house on an Illumina MiSeq and processed with MiXCR.

From the germline V gene, CDR1 is MRHNA and CDR2 is SNTAGT. The CDR3 goes from the cysteine to the phenylalanine over 15 residues. Just the 45-base CDR3 DNA is kept, in frame starting at base 1. V is cut back by 3 bases and J by 6 bases, with 5 bases in the junction unmatched. Of note for this clone: Its antigen is unknown. The sample holds no much larger clone one base away, and base qualities are not on file.

The intended sense of this specimen's time point label: cells obtained before transplantation from donor or recipient. CD3+CD4+ and CD3+CD8+ populations were FACS-sorted from unstimulated pre-transplant donor and recipient cells taken from spleen or lymph nodes. The library was produced with the immunoSEQ multiplex PCR assay. For most patients, genomic DNA was isolated with the Qiagen DNeasy Blood and Tissue Kit and sent frozen to Adaptive Biotechnologies for TCR sequencing. For most patients, high-throughput TCR-beta CDR3 sequencing of genomic DNA was performed by Adaptive Biotechnologies. The study's processing was this. TCR sequencing data were retrieved from Adaptive's ImmunoSEQ software for 18 patients, whereas three other patients were processed with MiXCR and VDJtools. CD4 versus CD8 sorting errors were corrected by removing sequences found in both subsets at a frequency ratio below 5:1. CDR3 nucleotide sequences shared by donor and recipient were removed because the origin of these sequences could not be assigned. To count as alloreactive, a clone needed at least 2-fold expansion over unstimulated cells and a minimum CFSE-low frequency of 0.002% (template counts) or 0.001% (read counts). Clones detected in sequenced pre-transplant spleen, lymph node, or MLR CFSE-low populations of the donor or recipient were defined as mappable. Cumulative frequency of alloreactive clones was calculated as a percentage of all sequences weighted by copy number. TCRdb carries this immuneACCESS record with in-frame sequences only. Its versions omit some clonotypes, under half of them owing to an unresolved V gene in the studies checked, with the rest unexplained. D and trimming were read from the DNA, whereas the V and J calls and clone size are those reported in that table. This sample gives about 78,000 clones in total; over 75% of them show up just once. More than 7% of the sample rests with the top ten.

The full study reports these points: GvH clones were detected in recipient bone marrow, and some appeared earlier in ileal mucosa or blood, consistent with an intestinal mucosal origin. Early after transplant, peak levels of circulating GvH clones were associated with declines in HvG clones. The relatively low number and heterogeneity of intestinal transplant patients limited the conclusions. Patients with donor T cell macrochimerism had high GvH to HvG T cell clonal ratios in their allografts.

This sequence originates from a human donor who was the organ donor for an intestinal transplant. Source: unstimulated CD8+ T cells sorted from spleen or lymph node cells, taken before transplant. The chain is encoded by TRBV6-4 joined to TRBJ2-2; 9 nucleotides in the junction match TRBD2. The CDR3 is CASSESGGPAGELFF. The nucleotides are TGTGCCAGCAGTGAGAGCGGGGGGCCGGCCGGGGAGCTGTTTTTT.